These 5 T cell receptor beta chains share one sample of origin, sequenced in a study of blood T cells in healthy people across ages. The use of a sample-barcoded 5' primer and a J-beta primer mix characterized a second PCR of about 7 to 12 cycles. TCRdb re-analysed the 5' RACE reads in MiXCR, keeping a single row per CDR3 protein. The sample has roughly 800,000 distinct CDR3 sequences; about 55% are singletons. Sequencing was performed on blood. The receptor set was obtained from a man older than 75 in good health.

The chain carries TRBV2 and TRBJ2-7; D may be TRBD2 (6 bases). This CDR3 has 16 amino acids. CDR1 SNHLY and CDR2 FYNNEI come from the germline V gene. Trimming shortened V by 6 bases and J by 0 bases, and 18 bases separated the two germline ends. The CDR3 loop reads CASSRLGRGSSYEQYF. The DNA for the CDR3 is TGTGCCAGCAGCCGCTTGGGACGGGGGAGCTCCTACGAGCAGTACTTC.

The chain joins TRBV3-1 to TRBJ2-5; 12 nucleotides line up with TRBD1. In germline, CDR1 is LGHDT, CDR2 YNNKEL (reference sequence). The CDR3 extends over 16 amino acids. The V segment lost 0 bases and the J segment 5 bases; nucleotides outside the gene matches: 4. CDR3 protein: CASSQDGTGGGETQYF. CDR3 coding DNA: TGTGCCAGCAGCCAAGATGGGACAGGGGGCGGGGAGACCCAGTACTTC.

In its sample, this clonotype was seen a few times. This rearrangement joins TRBV21-1 to TRBJ2-7; TRBD1 is the table's D call and was not checked against the DNA. TRBV21-1 is a documented pseudogene. The CDR3 is 13 residues long. CDR3 in amino acids: CAIPADQTYEQYF. The CDR3 nucleotides are TGTGCCATCCCGGCGGACCAAACCTACGAGCAGTACTTC.

V gene TRBV4-1 combines with J gene TRBJ2-5, with D perhaps given as TRBD1 or TRBD2 (6 bases each). Looked up from germline, CDR1 is MGHRA and CDR2 is YSYEKL. This CDR3 has 16 residues. V was clipped by 4 bases and J by 4 bases, with 19 bases between them. The CDR3 loop is CASSLRGELGRETQYF. CDR3 DNA sequence: TGCGCCAGCAGCCTAAGGGGGGAGCTCGGAAGAGAGACCCAGTACTTC.

The rearrangement uses TRBV9 and TRBJ2-7; D is ambiguous. Per germline, CDR1 SGDLS and CDR2 YYNGEE. The CDR3 consists of 13 residues. Between the trimmed V and J ends, which lost 0 bases and 3 bases, there was a span of 7 bases. CDR3 sequence reads: CASSVGQFYEQYF. In nucleotides, the CDR3 is TGTGCCAGCAGCGTAGGGCAGTTCTACGAGCAGTACTTC. The full variable domain, in which reference TRBV9 and TRBJ2-7 provide the parts outside the CDR3, is DSGVTQTPKHLITATGQRVTLRCSPRSGDLSVYWYQQSLDQGLQFLIQYYNGEERAKGNILERFSAQQFPDLHSELNLSSLELGDSALYFCASSVGQFYEQYFGPGTRLTVT.